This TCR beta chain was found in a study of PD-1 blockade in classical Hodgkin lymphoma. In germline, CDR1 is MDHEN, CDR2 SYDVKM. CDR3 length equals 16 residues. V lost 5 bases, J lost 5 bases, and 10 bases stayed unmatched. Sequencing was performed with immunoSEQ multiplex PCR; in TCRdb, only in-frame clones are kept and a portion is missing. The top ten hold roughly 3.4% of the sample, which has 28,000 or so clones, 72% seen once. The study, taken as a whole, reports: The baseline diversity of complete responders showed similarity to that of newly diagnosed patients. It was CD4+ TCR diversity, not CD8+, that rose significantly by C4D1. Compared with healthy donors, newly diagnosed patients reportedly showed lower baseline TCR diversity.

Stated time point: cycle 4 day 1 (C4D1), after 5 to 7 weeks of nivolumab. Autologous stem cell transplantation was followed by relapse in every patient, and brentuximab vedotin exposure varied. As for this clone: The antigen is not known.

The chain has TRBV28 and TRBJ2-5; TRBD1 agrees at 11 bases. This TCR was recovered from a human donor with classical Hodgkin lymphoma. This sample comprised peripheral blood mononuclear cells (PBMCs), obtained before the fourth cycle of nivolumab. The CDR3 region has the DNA TGTGCCAGCAGTGCCTGGGACAGGGGGAGGCTCGAGACCCAGTACTTC. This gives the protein CASSAWDRGRLETQYF. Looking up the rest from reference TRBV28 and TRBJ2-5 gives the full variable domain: DVKVTQSSRYLVKRTGEKVFLECVQDMDHENMFWYRQDPGLGLRLIYFSYDVKMKEKGDIPEGYSVSREKKERFSLILESASTNQTSMYLCASSAWDRGRLETQYFGPGTRLLVL.